One and the same sample provided the 11 T cell receptor beta chains below, sequenced in a study of blood T cells in healthy people across ages. Together with a sample-barcoded 5' primer, a J-beta primer mix was included in a second PCR lasting roughly 6 to 12 cycles. TCRdb independently ran MiXCR on the 5' RACE reads; one entry per CDR3 protein. This sample has about 680,000 distinct CDR3 sequences; roughly 50% occur once, and the top ten carry roughly 30%. The sample consisted of blood. All receptors come from a woman aged 55-75 years in good health.

The CDR3 DNA follows: TGTGCCAGCAGCTCCGGACTCCCCAGCGCTGAGCAGTTCTTC. Protein sequence: CASSSGLPSAEQFF. The rearrangement uses TRBV11-2 and TRBJ2-1, with D perhaps matching TRBD2 (5 bases). This CDR3 comprises 14 residues. Germline CDR1 SGHAT, CDR2 FQNNGV. Trimming shortened V by 4 bases and J by 9 bases, and 16 bases separated the two germline ends.

V and J are TRBV10-3 and TRBJ2-3, with D hard to call. The germline V and J ends were trimmed by 3 bases and 2 bases, with 6 bases remaining between them. The CDR3 sequence is 13 residues long. Germline V gene sequence: CDR1 ENHRY, CDR2 SYGVKD. CDR3 in DNA: TGTGCCATCAGTGACGCGTCCACAGATACGCAGTATTTT. It yields the protein CAISDASTDTQYF.

The chain uses TRBV20-1 and TRBJ2-3; TRBD1 aligns across 9 bases. V lost 6 bases, J lost 2 bases, and 9 bases stayed unmatched. The CDR3 length is 15 residues. Germline assignment: CDR1 DFQATT and CDR2 SNEGSKA (reference sequence). As DNA, the CDR3 is TGCAGTGCGAGGACAGGGGAGGGTTACACAGATACGCAGTATTTT. This translates into CSARTGEGYTDTQYF.

This chain links TRBV6-1 with TRBJ1-1; D gene uncertain. The CDR3 contains 15 residues. V gave up 3 bases and J gave up 2 bases, with 13 bases separating them. CDR1 and CDR2 from the germline V gene are MNHNS and SASEGT. The CDR3 loop reads CASSDHDPVNTEAFF. CDR3 sequence (DNA): TGTGCCAGCAGTGATCACGACCCGGTCAACACTGAAGCTTTCTTT.

This clonotype appeared many times. This sequence joins TRBV20-1 and TRBJ2-6; D assignment may be TRBD1 or TRBD2 (6 bases each). Trimming removed 3 bases from V and 0 bases from J, with 12 bases in between. This CDR3 is built from 16 residues. Germline values: CDR1 DFQATT, CDR2 SNEGSKA (reference sequence). The DNA of the CDR3 is TGCAGTGCTAGTTCGGGGGCCTACTCTGGGGCCAACGTCCTGACTTTC. This sequence encodes CSASSGAYSGANVLTF.

The rearrangement uses TRBV20-1 and TRBJ2-1; tentatively, D is TRBD2 (5 bases). TRBJ2-7 matches the DNA end more closely, so the J call is doubtful. Per germline, CDR1 DFQATT and CDR2 SNEGSKA (reference sequence). The CDR3 has 16 residues. The CDR3 coding sequence is TGCAGTGCTAGTAATCTAGCTGCCCTTTCCTACAATGAGCAGTACTTC. It translates to CSASNLAALSYNEQYF.

This clonotype has just a few counts. The V gene is TRBV28, the J gene TRBJ2-5, with D perhaps TRBD2 (6 bases). The J call is in doubt because the DNA end fits TRBJ2-7 better. Germline assignment: CDR1 MDHEN and CDR2 SYDVKM. The CDR3 length is 15 residues. The CDR3 region is CASSLPGGVSYEQYF. The CDR3 DNA reads as TGTGCCAGCAGTCTGCCCGGCGGGGTGTCCTACGAGCAGTACTTC.

A word on this clonotype: At one end the junction does not follow the germline gene, possibly because of a read error. The J gene is TRBJ1-1, the V gene TRBV7-2, with D possibly being TRBD1 (6 bases). Germline V lookup: CDR1 SGHTA, CDR2 FQGNSA. CDR3 length equals 13 residues. CDR3 nucleotides: TGTGCCAGCAGTGTAACAGGGACCACTGAACCTTTCTTT. Its protein product is CASSVTGTTEPFF.

This clonotype was observed a handful of times. This chain connects TRBV20-1 to TRBJ2-4; D gene uncertain. This CDR3 is 11 amino acids long. In germline, CDR1 is DFQATT, CDR2 SNEGSKA (reference sequence). DNA of the CDR3: TGCAGCCTACTAGCCAAAAACATTCAGTACTTC. Residues: CSLLAKNIQYF.

This clonotype was observed a handful of times. CDR3 in amino acids: CASSLGGHYEQYF. As DNA, the CDR3 is TGTGCCAGCAGTTTAGGAGGCCACTACGAGCAGTACTTC. The chain carries TRBV27 and TRBJ2-7, with D possibly TRBD2 on 5 matching bases. With 2 bases removed from V and 3 bases from J, the gap between germline ends came to 8 bases. This CDR3 comprises 13 residues. The germline V gene has CDR1 MNHEY and CDR2 SMNVEV (reference sequence).

This clonotype was picked up many times. The chain combines TRBV27 with TRBJ1-6; D remains ambiguous. The CDR3 totals 14 residues. V gave up 4 bases and J gave up 7 bases, with 11 bases separating them. Germline assignment: CDR1 MNHEY and CDR2 SMNVEV (reference sequence). This chain's CDR3 is CASSSPALNSPLHF. In DNA form, the CDR3 reads TGTGCCAGCAGTTCTCCGGCCCTAAATTCACCCCTCCACTTT.